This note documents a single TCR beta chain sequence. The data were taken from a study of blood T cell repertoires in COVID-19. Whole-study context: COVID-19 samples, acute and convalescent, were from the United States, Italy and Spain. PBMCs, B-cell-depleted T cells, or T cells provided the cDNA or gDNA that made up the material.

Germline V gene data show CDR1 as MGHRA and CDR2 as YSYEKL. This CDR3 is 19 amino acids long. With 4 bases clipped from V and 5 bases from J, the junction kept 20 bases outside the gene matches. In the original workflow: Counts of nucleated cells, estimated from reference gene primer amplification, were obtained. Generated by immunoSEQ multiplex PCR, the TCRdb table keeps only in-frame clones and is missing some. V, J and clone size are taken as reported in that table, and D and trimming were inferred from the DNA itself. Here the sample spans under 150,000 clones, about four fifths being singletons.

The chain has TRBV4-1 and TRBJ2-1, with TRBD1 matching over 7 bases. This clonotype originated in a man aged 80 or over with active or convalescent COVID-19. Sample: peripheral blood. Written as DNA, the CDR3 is TGCGCCAGCAGCCCCTCACCCAGGGGGTTTCGGGTCTTGGACAATGAGCAGTTCTTC. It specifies CASSPSPRGFRVLDNEQFF.